This paragraph reports one T cell receptor (beta chain). This clonotype was counted only a few times. Its cognate antigen has yet to be identified. No base qualities exist here, and no much larger clone lies one base off it. Ficoll-Paque density gradient centrifugation was used to isolate PBMCs. The entry originates in a study of T-cell memory formation after mild COVID-19 (dated by TCRdb to the early 2020s). The study in broad terms: TCR sequence clusters from the two donors were largely donor specific. Longitudinal TCRalpha and TCRbeta repertoire sequencing tracked T-cell clones expanding and contracting after mild COVID-19 in a couple of donors. The cohort comprised two young, previously healthy adult volunteers, one female and one male. Here is what the overall study found, with its caveats: Clones that contracted from day 15 to 85 showed balanced CD4/CD8 phenotypes, whereas a second wave of clones that expanded from day 15 to 37 leaned towards CD4+. Contracting CD4+ clones were located mainly in the CM and EM memory subsets, whereas CD8+ clones were found to be enriched in EMRA. SARS-CoV-2 specificity was not confirmed for the second-wave clones peaking on day 37. The study covered only a couple of mild cases, and larger cohorts including severe cases with pre-infection samples were considered necessary. Some responding clones were found in pre-infection memory, which suggests that pre-existing cross-reactive memory T cells took part in the SARS-CoV-2 response.

Sequencing was performed on an Illumina NovaSeq 6000. TCRalpha and TCRbeta cDNA libraries were built by 5'RACE with constant-segment primers, adding sample barcodes and unique molecular identifiers. RNA was extracted from every sample with Trizol reagent. Libraries were amplified in two PCR steps, with a second sample barcode and Illumina TruSeq adapters added in the second step. The libraries were sequenced on an Illumina NovaSeq using 2 x 150 bp paired-end reads. The authors' analysis ran thus. Demultiplexing of reads and collapsing into UMI-guided consensus sequences were performed with migec v1.2.7. Using mixcr v2.1.11, the UMI consensuses were aligned to TRA and TRB V and J templates and assembled into clonotypes. Clonotypes were classified as expanded or contracted when called significant by both edgeR and NoisET, with noise models trained on biological replicates. For edgeR calls, the thresholds were a false discovery rate-adjusted p below 0.01 and a log2 fold-change of 1. PCA with hierarchical clustering of max-normalized trajectories of the 1000 most abundant clonotypes was used as exploratory dynamics analysis. Each responding clone was given a CD4 or CD8 phenotype based on the CD4+ and CD8+ repertoires, which had been sequenced separately. Through fastp at Q25 and MiXCR, TCRdb rebuilt clones from the public reads, retaining in-frame beta chains. Here each entry gathers all rows of one CDR3 protein and keeps the most common genes and DNA. TCRdb, rather than the study authors, made the V and J calls. This sample gives hundreds of thousands of distinct CDR3 sequences in total; approximately 19% of them show up just once. Approximately 21% of the sample goes to the ten largest clones.

The source is a man aged 18 to 29 who had mild COVID-19 (a few samples of this study predate the infection). The sample titles of this study are shuffled in the database, so cell type and time point are left out; the donor was told from shared clones. What was sequenced was PBMCs or a T cell subset sorted from them (not recorded which).

The CDR3 loop reads CASSPSGGIRQFF. The DNA reads as follows: TGCGCCAGCAGCCCCTCGGGCGGGATCCGGCAGTTCTTC. The chain is encoded by TRBV4-1 joined to TRBJ2-1; TRBD2 is a possible D gene, resting on 6 matching bases. At the junction V is shortened by 4 bases and J by 12 bases, with 16 bases in between. The CDR3, cysteine through phenylalanine, is 13 amino acids long. The sequence is cut down to CDR3 DNA, 39 bases in frame from base 1. CDR1 is given as MGHRA and CDR2 as YSYEKL, both from the germline V gene.